Below are 23 T cell receptor beta chains sequenced from a single sample in a study of blood T cell repertoires in COVID-19. The method was immunoSEQ multiplex PCR; TCRdb's version includes in-frame clones alone and lacks a portion of them. Of about 66,000 clones in the sample, roughly 90% were seen once. Sequencing input: peripheral blood. These receptors were collected from a man in his 70s with acute or convalescent COVID-19.

The chain couples TRBV7-9 to TRBJ1-2; D gene uncertain. Germline V gives CDR1 SEHNR, CDR2 FQNEAQ (reference sequence). Trimming stripped 0 bases from V and 2 bases from J, with 10 bases between. This CDR3 contains 15 residues. The DNA of the CDR3 is TGTGCCAGCAGCTTAGCGGGAGAAAGAAACTATGGCTACACCTTC. This sequence encodes CASSLAGERNYGYTF.

This sequence joins TRBV6-6 and TRBJ1-1; the D gene is possibly TRBD1 (5 bases). The CDR3 is made up of 14 amino acids. Trimming shortened V by 7 bases and J by 1 base, and 13 bases separated the two germline ends. Per the germline V gene, CDR1 is MNHNY and CDR2 is SVGAGI (reference sequence). As DNA, the CDR3 is TGTGCCAGCACTACACAGGAGAGGAACACTGAAGCTTTCTTT. Translating it yields CASTTQERNTEAFF.

This chain joins TRBV11-2 and TRBJ1-4; TRBD1 is a possible D gene (5 bases). The V and J ends lost 5 bases and 6 bases respectively, with 10 bases between them. There are 13 residues in the CDR3. Germline CDR1 is SGHAT and CDR2 is FQNNGV. CDR3 sequence reads: CASSPTRDEKLFF. DNA of the CDR3: TGTGCCAGCAGCCCTACCAGGGATGAAAAACTGTTTTTT. Drawing the rest from reference TRBV11-2 and TRBJ1-4, the complete variable domain is EAGVAQSPRYKIIEKRQSVAFWCNPISGHATLYWYQQILGQGPKLLIQFQNNGVVDDSQLPKDRFSAERLKGVDSTLKIQPAKLEDSAVYLCASSPTRDEKLFFGSGTQLSVL.

The chain links TRBV28 to TRBJ1-5; weak D call: TRBD1 (6 bases). The CDR3 is 14 amino acids. Per germline, CDR1 MDHEN and CDR2 SYDVKM. Trimming cost V 6 bases and J 7 bases, with 16 bases left between them. In DNA, the CDR3 is TGTGCCAGCAGACCGCAGGGTACAGGGCAGCCCCAGCATTTT. Translating it yields CASRPQGTGQPQHF. The full variable domain, in which reference TRBV28 and TRBJ1-5 provide the parts outside the CDR3, is DVKVTQSSRYLVKRTGEKVFLECVQDMDHENMFWYRQDPGLGLRLIYFSYDVKMKEKGDIPEGYSVSREKKERFSLILESASTNQTSMYLCASRPQGTGQPQHFGDGTRLSIL.

V is TRBV18 and J is TRBJ1-1; D gene ambiguous. Between the trimmed V and J ends, which lost 6 bases and 2 bases, there was a span of 19 bases. CDR1 KGHSH and CDR2 LQKENI come from the germline V gene. The CDR3 is made up of 16 amino acids. The CDR3 DNA reads as TGTGCCAGCTCCCGAGGACGCCACGGAGGTAACACTGAAGCTTTCTTT. Translated: CASSRGRHGGNTEAFF. The full variable domain, with the rest looked up from reference TRBV18 and TRBJ1-1, is NAGVMQNPRHLVRRRGQEARLRCSPMKGHSHVYWYRQLPEEGLKFMVYLQKENIIDESGMPKERFSAEFPKEGPSILRIQQVVRGDSAAYFCASSRGRHGGNTEAFFGQGTRLTVV.

This sequence joins TRBV3-1 (or the pseudogene TRBV3-2) and TRBJ2-1; 8 bases fit TRBD2. The CDR3 spans 15 residues. The J segment lost 7 bases and the V segment lost 6 bases, leaving 11 bases of the junction unmatched. Germline V CDR1 and CDR2: LGHDT, YNNKEL (reference sequence). CDR3 in amino acids: CASSRSGAKYNEQFF. The CDR3 region has the DNA TGTGCCAGCAGTCGTAGCGGGGCAAAATATAATGAGCAGTTCTTC.

This chain uses TRBV5-6 with TRBJ2-3; maybe TRBD2 (5 bases). The germline V gene has CDR1 SGHDT and CDR2 YYEEEE. V gave up 3 bases and J gave up 1 base, with 9 bases separating them. This CDR3 contains 14 residues. CDR3 sequence reads: CASSWGARTDTQYF. As DNA, the CDR3 is TGTGCCAGCAGCTGGGGAGCACGCACAGATACGCAGTATTTT.

The rearrangement uses TRBV27 and TRBJ1-2, with D possibly TRBD1 on 5 matching bases. Germline CDR1 reads MNHEY; CDR2 reads SMNVEV (reference sequence). There are 13 residues in the CDR3. V gave up 6 bases and J gave up 4 bases, with 12 bases separating them. This chain's CDR3 is CASRLGASYGYTF. Here the CDR3 DNA reads TGTGCCAGCAGGCTAGGGGCGTCCTATGGCTACACCTTC.

This clone has just one count. The chain has TRBV27 and TRBJ2-6; no reliable D call. The V gene's germline CDR1 is MNHEY and CDR2 SMNVEV (reference sequence). Trimming cost V 1 base and J 1 base, with 14 bases left between them. The length of the CDR3 is 18 residues. CDR3 in DNA: TGTGCCAGCAGTTTATACGGGTCTGGTATTTCTGGGGCCAACGTCCTGACTTTC. Translation: CASSLYGSGISGANVLTF.

The chain joins TRBV2 to TRBJ1-3; TRBD1 is a possible D gene (6 bases). Germline loops: CDR1 SNHLY, CDR2 FYNNEI. This CDR3 is 17 amino acids long. V lost 1 base and J 3 bases, leaving 16 bases between the germline ends. DNA of the CDR3: TGTGCCAGCAGTGAAGTCGAGCCAGGGGATTTTGGAAACACCATATATTTT. It encodes CASSEVEPGDFGNTIYF.

V is TRBV3-1 (or the pseudogene TRBV3-2) and J is TRBJ2-7; D is perhaps TRBD2 (5 bases). V was clipped by 4 bases and J by 2 bases, with 12 bases between them. This CDR3 is 14 amino acids long. Germline V CDR1 and CDR2: LGHDT, YNNKEL (reference sequence). In DNA, the CDR3 is TGTGCCAGCAGCCCCTCCCGGACTGCCTACGAGCAGTACTTC. Protein product: CASSPSRTAYEQYF.

The V and J genes are TRBV30 and TRBJ2-3, with 7 bases aligning to TRBD2. The CDR3 runs 17 residues. The V gene's germline CDR1 is GTSNPN and CDR2 SVGIG (reference sequence). J was trimmed by 4 bases and V by 3 bases; bases with no gene match: 16. The CDR3 loop is CAWSDPPALAASDTQYF. For the CDR3, the DNA is TGTGCCTGGAGCGACCCTCCGGCTCTAGCGGCATCAGATACGCAGTATTTT.

The V call is TRBV11-2, the J call TRBJ2-1; unclear D gene. With 5 bases removed from V and 0 bases from J, the gap between germline ends came to 20 bases. Germline CDR1 reads SGHAT; CDR2 reads FQNNGV. This CDR3 has 18 residues. The CDR3 protein is CASSGSGPQDISYNEQFF. In DNA form, the CDR3 reads TGTGCCAGCAGCGGGTCTGGTCCCCAGGATATCTCCTACAATGAGCAGTTCTTC. The full variable domain, with the rest looked up from reference TRBV11-2 and TRBJ2-1, is EAGVAQSPRYKIIEKRQSVAFWCNPISGHATLYWYQQILGQGPKLLIQFQNNGVVDDSQLPKDRFSAERLKGVDSTLKIQPAKLEDSAVYLCASSGSGPQDISYNEQFFGPGTRLTVL.

This clone was detected a few times. The chain couples TRBV7-9 to TRBJ1-1, with D perhaps matching TRBD1 (5 bases). Germline V gives CDR1 SEHNR, CDR2 FQNEAQ (reference sequence). V was cut by 1 base and J by 11 bases, with 20 bases left in between. The CDR3 extends over 15 amino acids. The CDR3 DNA reads TGTGCCAGCAGCTTAGATGGAGGGCTCCGACAGATGGCTTTCTTT. Translating gives CASSLDGGLRQMAFF. The whole variable domain, remainder taken from reference TRBV7-9 and TRBJ1-1, is DTGVSQNPRHKITKRGQNVTFRCDPISEHNRLYWYRQTLGQGPEFLTYFQNEAQLEKSRLLSDRFSAERPKGSFSTLEIQRTEQGDSAMYLCASSLDGGLRQMAFFGQGTRLTVV.

The chain recombines TRBV29-1 with TRBJ1-5; unclear D gene. CDR1 is SQVTM, CDR2 ANQGSEA, per germline. The CDR3 spans 13 residues. Trimming pared 6 bases from V and 0 bases from J, leaving 9 bases between. The CDR3 nucleotides are TGCAGCGTGAGGGATGATAGCAATCAGCCCCAGCATTTT. As protein: CSVRDDSNQPQHF.

CDR3 nucleotide sequence: TGTGCCAGCAGCACAGACAGGGGACAGGGCTCCGGGGAGCTGTTTTTT. It encodes CASSTDRGQGSGELFF. V usage is TRBV14 and J usage is TRBJ2-2; 9 bases are a match to TRBD1. The V gene's germline CDR1 is SGHDN and CDR2 FVKESK. The CDR3 runs to 16 residues. Trimming at V came to 5 bases and at J to 6 bases, leaving 10 bases not matched to a gene.

The chain links TRBV5-1 to TRBJ2-3; 8 bases are a match to TRBD2. CDR3 length: 13 residues. J gave up 4 bases and V 2 bases, and 0 bases lay outside the gene matches. Germline CDR1 and CDR2: SGHRS and YFSETQ. CDR3 bases: TGCGCCAGCAGCTTCGGGGGGGCAGATACGCAGTATTTT. Its translation: CASSFGGADTQYF.

This chain joins TRBV28 and TRBJ2-3; weak D call: TRBD2 (6 bases). V lost 8 bases and J 6 bases, leaving 12 bases between the germline ends. CDR1 MDHEN and CDR2 SYDVKM come from the germline V gene. CDR3 length: 12 residues. The chain's CDR3 is CASYSSDDTQYF. In nucleotides, the CDR3 is TGTGCCAGCTACTCTAGCGATGATACGCAGTATTTT.

The V gene is TRBV18, the J gene TRBJ2-7; 12 bases align to TRBD1. The junction had 7 bases not matched to a gene; V was cut back by 6 bases and J by 4 bases. The CDR3 spans 15 residues. Germline loops: CDR1 KGHSH, CDR2 LQKENI. The CDR3 region has the DNA TGTGCCAGCTCCCAGGGACAGGGGGCAGGTTACGAGCAGTACTTC. The encoded protein is CASSQGQGAGYEQYF.

This clone was recorded a few times. The chain carries TRBV12-5 and TRBJ2-1; 7 bases agree with TRBD2. Germline V gene data show CDR1 as LGHNT and CDR2 as FRNRAP. V shed 8 bases, J shed 3 bases, and the junction held 1 base outside the gene matches. There are 12 residues in the CDR3. Written as DNA, the CDR3 is TGTGCTAGTAGCGGGGACTACAATGAGCAGTTCTTC. Encoded protein: CASSGDYNEQFF. Drawing the rest from reference TRBV12-5 and TRBJ2-1, the complete variable domain is DARVTQTPRHKVTEMGQEVTMRCQPILGHNTVFWYRQTMMQGLELLAYFRNRAPLDDSGMPKDRFSAEMPDATLATLKIQPSEPRDSAVYFCASSGDYNEQFFGPGTRLTVL.

The gene calls are TRBV3-1 (or the pseudogene TRBV3-2) and TRBJ1-4, with 9 positions matching TRBD1. The CDR3 sequence is 16 residues long. After removal of 0 bases from V and 3 bases from J, the junction contained 2 bases not matched to a gene. Germline assignment: CDR1 LGHDT and CDR2 YNNKEL (reference sequence). CDR3 region: CASSQENRGPNEKLFF. In DNA, the CDR3 is TGTGCCAGCAGCCAAGAAAACAGGGGGCCTAATGAAAAACTGTTTTTT.

This clone was seen a single time. This chain uses TRBV10-1 with TRBJ2-7, with 12 bases identical to TRBD1. This CDR3 has 20 amino acids. The V segment lost 6 bases and the J segment 5 bases; nucleotides outside the gene matches: 23. Germline V gene data show CDR1 as WNHNN and CDR2 as SYGVQD (reference sequence). The CDR3 nucleotides read TGCGCCAGCAGCGACCACTCCTATCGGGACAGGGGGCGCGAGGATAACGAGCAGTACTTC. It yields the protein CASSDHSYRDRGREDNEQYF.

For the CDR3, the DNA is TGTGCCAGCAGCCATTGGGGACACCCTAAAAACATTCAGTACTTC. It specifies CASSHWGHPKNIQYF. The gene calls are TRBV3-1 (or the pseudogene TRBV3-2) and TRBJ2-4; a weak D match, TRBD1 (6 bases). From germline, CDR1 is LGHDT and CDR2 YNNKEL (reference sequence). This CDR3 comprises 15 residues. The ends were cut back, 3 bases at V and 4 bases at J, with 13 bases in the middle.